This TCR beta chain is from a study of blood T cells in healthy people across ages. CDR1 DFQATT and CDR2 SNEGSKA come from the germline V gene (reference sequence). CDR3 length equals 13 residues. The V and J ends lost 6 bases and 5 bases respectively, with 17 bases between them. This clonotype was seen a handful of times. The authors ran a second PCR of roughly 6 to 12 cycles using a sample-barcoded 5' primer and a J-beta primer mix. Each CDR3 protein gets one entry after TCRdb re-called the 5' RACE reads with MiXCR. The top ten hold 20% to 25% of the sample, which has 580,000 or so distinct CDR3 sequences, about 45% seen once.

The origin of this receptor is a man aged 80 or over in good health. The sequencing sample was made of blood. The gene calls are TRBV20-1 and TRBJ2-7, with D possibly being TRBD2 (8 bases). The CDR3 region is CSAPGGGLNEQYF. CDR3 coding DNA: TGCAGTGCCCCGGGAGGGGGCCTAAACGAGCAGTACTTC.